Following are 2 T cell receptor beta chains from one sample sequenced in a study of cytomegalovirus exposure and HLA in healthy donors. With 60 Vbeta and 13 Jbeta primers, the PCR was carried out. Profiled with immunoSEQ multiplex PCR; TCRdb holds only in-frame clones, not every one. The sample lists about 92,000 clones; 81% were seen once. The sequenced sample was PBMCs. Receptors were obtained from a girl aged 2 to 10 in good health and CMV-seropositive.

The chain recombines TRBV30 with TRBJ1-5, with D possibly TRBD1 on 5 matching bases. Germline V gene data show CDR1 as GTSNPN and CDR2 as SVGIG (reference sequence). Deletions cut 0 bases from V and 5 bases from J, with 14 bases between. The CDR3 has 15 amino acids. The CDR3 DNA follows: TGTGCCTGGAGTGTAGGGTACGCGGGACATCAGCCCCAGCATTTT. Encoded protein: CAWSVGYAGHQPQHF.

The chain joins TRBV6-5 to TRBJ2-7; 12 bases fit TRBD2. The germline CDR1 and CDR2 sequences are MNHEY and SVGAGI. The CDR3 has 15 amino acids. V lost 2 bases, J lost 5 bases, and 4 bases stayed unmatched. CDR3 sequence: CASSYRTSGMHEQYF. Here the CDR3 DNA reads TGTGCCAGCAGTTACAGGACTAGCGGGATGCACGAGCAGTACTTC.